This T cell receptor beta chain was profiled in a study of neoadjuvant anti-PD-1 for oral cavity cancer. Profiling relied on immunoSEQ multiplex PCR, and the TCRdb table lists in-frame clones only, not all of them. The sample lists around 25,000 clones; less than 35% were seen once. V lost 4 bases to trimming and J lost 0 bases; unmatched junction nucleotides: 6. Per germline, CDR1 SQVTM and CDR2 ANQGSEA. The CDR3 consists of 15 residues. Stated time point: after neoadjuvant nivolumab, at surgical resection. The chain has TRBV29-1 and TRBJ1-3, with 7 bases lining up with TRBD1. The receptor was derived from a person aged 35-79 years with oral cavity squamous cell carcinoma. The sequenced sample was tumor tissue, obtained after nivolumab (anti-PD-1) treatment. The CDR3 is CSVGGYRGSGNTIYF. For the CDR3, the DNA is TGCAGCGTTGGGGGATACAGGGGCTCTGGAAACACCATATATTTT.